Reported below is one T cell receptor (beta chain). Its cognate antigen is unknown. These data belong to a study of cytomegalovirus exposure and HLA in healthy donors. Study-level points and caveats: The authors judged a highly shared variant cluster likely a sequencing artifact. TCR beta sequences reportedly predicted most subjects' HLA-A and HLA-B alleles accurately.

Germline CDR1 is SGHNT and CDR2 is YYREEE (reference sequence). The CDR3 sequence is 14 residues long. The ends lost 4 bases at V and 7 bases at J; junction bases unmatched: 6. Each donor was nominally healthy when sampled (though unrecorded immune exposures were likely). In the PCR, 60 Vbeta and 13 Jbeta primers were used. Some clones are missing from TCRdb's copy, which holds only in-frame ones; the method was immunoSEQ multiplex PCR. The sample has about 93,000 clones; 82% are singletons. The chain uses TRBV5-4 and TRBJ1-2, with 11 bases aligning to TRBD1. The receptor's source is a man in his fifties or sixties in good health and CMV-seronegative. The sequencing sample was made of PBMCs. CDR3 residues: CASSARDRGIGYTF. The CDR3 nucleotides are TGTGCCAGCAGCGCCCGGGACAGGGGGATTGGCTACACCTTC.